What follows describes a single T cell receptor (beta chain). V trimming: 0 bases; J trimming: 7 bases; junction bases outside the gene matches: 4. Germline V gene sequence: CDR1 LGHNA, CDR2 YSLEER. This CDR3 is built from 14 residues. Generated by immunoSEQ multiplex PCR, the TCRdb table keeps only in-frame clones and is missing some. Among around 37,000 clones listed, 70% to 90% were seen once. This record belongs to a study of T cell changes during pregnancy in multiple sclerosis. The clonotype comes from a female donor with multiple sclerosis, enrolled in a pregnancy study. The sequencing used CD8+ T cells from peripheral blood mononuclear cells, collected in the third trimester of pregnancy. The chain joins TRBV4-3 to TRBJ1-2; the match to TRBD1 covers 8 bases. The DNA of the CDR3 is TGCGCCAGCAGCCAAGACAGGGGGCGGATTGGCTACACCTTC. As protein: CASSQDRGRIGYTF.